Listed here are 16 T cell receptor beta chains from one sample, sequenced in a study of blood T cells in healthy people across ages. Together with a sample-barcoded 5' primer, a J-beta primer mix was included in a second PCR lasting roughly 6 to 12 cycles. TCRdb fed the 5' RACE reads into MiXCR, producing one record per CDR3 protein. The profile shows some 1,800,000 distinct CDR3 sequences, about 39% of them singletons. Sequences were obtained from blood. These TCRs come from a human donor in good health.

A few counts support this clonotype. This chain joins TRBV12-3 or TRBV12-4 and TRBJ2-1, with D perhaps TRBD1 (6 bases). Trimming pared 9 bases from V and 6 bases from J, leaving 12 bases between. The CDR3 runs 12 residues. This CDR3 is CASTGFPNEQFF. In nucleotides, the CDR3 is TGTGCCAGTACAGGGTTTCCCAATGAGCAGTTCTTC.

The chain combines TRBV3-1 with TRBJ2-1; the D gene is possibly TRBD2 (6 bases). This CDR3 comprises 17 residues. Germline values: CDR1 LGHDT, CDR2 YNNKEL (reference sequence). Trimming removed 0 bases from V and 2 bases from J, with 14 bases in between. The CDR3 sequence: CASSQDLEGPPYNEQFF. The CDR3 DNA reads TGTGCCAGCAGCCAAGATTTGGAGGGTCCCCCCTACAATGAGCAGTTCTTC.

This chain uses TRBV12-3 or TRBV12-4 with TRBJ2-3, with D tentatively TRBD1 (5 bases). Trimming stripped 8 bases from V and 0 bases from J, with 15 bases between. CDR3 length: 15 amino acids. Written as DNA, the CDR3 is TGTGCCAGCGGGTTGGACACCCCTAGCACAGATACGCAGTATTTT. Protein sequence: CASGLDTPSTDTQYF.

This clonotype was detected only a few times. The chain carries TRBV24-1 and TRBJ2-3, with no clear D. This CDR3 spans 12 amino acids. From germline, CDR1 is KGHDR and CDR2 SFDVKD. Trimming pared 4 bases from V and 0 bases from J, leaving 1 base between. This CDR3 reads CATSESTDTQYF. The CDR3, as DNA: TGTGCCACCAGTGAGAGCACAGATACGCAGTATTTT.

To note about this clonotype: Germline is not matched at one junction end, which may reflect a read error. The rearrangement links TRBV4-2 to TRBJ2-4; 8 bases map to TRBD2. This CDR3 contains 15 residues. CDR1 and CDR2 (germline): LGHNA, YNFKEQ. CDR3 sequence (DNA): TGTGTCAGCAGCCAAGATCGACTAGCGTCGTCTATTCAGTACTTC. It specifies CVSSQDRLASSIQYF.

The CDR3 here is CASSPQRGSLPYEQYF. The DNA for the CDR3 is TGTGCCAGCTCACCGCAGAGGGGATCCCTACCGTACGAGCAGTACTTC. The chain joins TRBV18 to TRBJ2-5; D tentatively reads TRBD1 or TRBD2 (5 bases each). The DNA matches TRBJ2-7 better at its end, which makes the J call doubtful. Germline lookup yields CDR1 KGHSH and CDR2 LQKENI. The CDR3 spans 16 residues.

The V call is TRBV11-3, the J call TRBJ2-4; TRBD1 might be the D (5 bases). The DNA end favors TRBJ2-7, so the J call may be wrong. The CDR3 sequence is 13 residues long. CDR1 SGHNT and CDR2 YENEEA come from the germline V gene. The CDR3 region is CASRQVDSYEQYF. The CDR3 nucleotides read TGTGCCAGCAGACAGGTCGACTCCTACGAGCAGTACTTC.

The chain joins TRBV29-1 to TRBJ2-5; TRBD1 agrees at 9 bases. The trim removed 4 bases at V and 7 bases at J, leaving 10 bases unmatched. Germline V gives CDR1 SQVTM, CDR2 ANQGSEA. This CDR3 has 14 residues. The DNA for the CDR3 is TGCAGCGTTGCAGGGACAGGGAAGCCGGGGACCCAGTACTTC. Residues: CSVAGTGKPGTQYF.

This clonotype was recorded a few times. The chain is built from TRBV12-3 or TRBV12-4 and TRBJ1-1; possible D gene TRBD1, 5 bases. V was pared by 6 bases and J by 7 bases, with 12 bases between. The CDR3 is made up of 12 amino acids. CDR3 coding DNA: TGTGCCAGCAGCCCTTTCGGGGGTGAAGCTTTCTTT. As protein: CASSPFGGEAFF.

The chain uses TRBV7-2 and TRBJ2-5, with D perhaps matching TRBD2 (6 bases). Trimming removed 2 bases at V and 11 bases at J, with 21 bases between. The V gene's germline CDR1 is SGHTA and CDR2 FQGNSA. This CDR3 comprises 15 residues. The CDR3 protein is CASSLWEAPSGEQYF. The CDR3 bases are TGTGCCAGCAGCTTATGGGAGGCCCCCTCGGGAGAGCAGTACTTC.

As for this clonotype: The junction departs from germline at one end; a sequencing error may be responsible. This chain joins TRBV6-5 and TRBJ2-3, with TRBD2 matching over 7 bases. This CDR3 has 15 residues. CDR1 is MNHEY, CDR2 SVGAGI, per germline. CDR3 region: CASSYSGTTTDTKYF. The DNA for the CDR3 is TGTGCCAGCAGTTACTCCGGGACTACCACAGATACGAAGTATTTT.

The chain has TRBV4-2 and TRBJ1-1, with D perhaps matching TRBD1 (6 bases). This CDR3 is built from 16 residues. Trimming removed 0 bases at V and 4 bases at J, with 15 bases between. Per the germline V gene, CDR1 is LGHNA and CDR2 is YNFKEQ. The CDR3 spells CASSQDFGTKGTEAFF. The CDR3 DNA reads as TGTGCCAGCAGCCAAGATTTTGGGACAAAAGGCACTGAAGCTTTCTTT.

In DNA, the CDR3 is TGTGCCAGCAGTTTCCAGGGGTCGGAGACCCAGTACTTC. Protein: CASSFQGSETQYF. The V call is TRBV28, the J call TRBJ2-5, with D possibly TRBD1 on 6 matching bases. CDR3 length equals 13 residues. Trimming cost V 3 bases and J 5 bases, with 10 bases left between them. Germline loops: CDR1 MDHEN, CDR2 SYDVKM. Drawing the rest from reference TRBV28 and TRBJ2-5, the complete variable domain is DVKVTQSSRYLVKRTGEKVFLECVQDMDHENMFWYRQDPGLGLRLIYFSYDVKMKEKGDIPEGYSVSREKKERFSLILESASTNQTSMYLCASSFQGSETQYFGPGTRLLVL.

This clonotype was detected a few times. V is TRBV29-1 and J is TRBJ2-3; D is ambiguous. There are 17 residues in the CDR3. Trimming took 3 bases from V and 2 from J, leaving 21 bases between them. Germline loops: CDR1 SQVTM, CDR2 ANQGSEA. The CDR3: CSVDILNEVWITDTQYF. CDR3 nucleotide sequence: TGCAGCGTTGACATTCTAAATGAGGTTTGGATCACAGATACGCAGTATTTT.

V is TRBV27 and J is TRBJ2-3; 7 nucleotides line up with TRBD2. The CDR3 loop spans 16 amino acids. The germline CDR1 and CDR2 sequences are MNHEY and SMNVEV (reference sequence). J lost 0 bases, V lost 7 bases, and 10 bases had no gene match. The CDR3 is CASKAGIRTSTDTQYF. CDR3 DNA: TGTGCCAGCAAAGCGGGGATACGTACTAGCACAGATACGCAGTATTTT.

V gene TRBV7-8 combines with J gene TRBJ2-1; D remains unclear. V shed 3 bases and J shed 13 bases, with 16 bases lying between them. CDR1 and CDR2 from the germline V gene are SGHVS and FQNEAQ. The CDR3 has 13 residues. CDR3 residues: CASSFIVPETQFF. CDR3 bases: TGTGCCAGCAGCTTTATCGTACCGGAGACCCAGTTCTTC.